These 4 T cell receptor beta chains share one sample of origin, sequenced in a study of shared clonotypes between healthy human individuals. Libraries were prepared by immunoSEQ multiplex PCR; TCRdb keeps only in-frame clonotypes and omits some of them. The sample has 800,000 to 1,200,000 clones, 75% to 80% seen once. The sample consisted of memory CD4+ T cells from PBMCs. Sample subset: CD45RA-negative fraction. The receptors come from a man in his late teens or twenties in good health. Some clones in this sample may be carry-over from other donors' samples.

This clone was picked up a small number of times. The V gene is TRBV11-2, the J gene TRBJ1-2; maybe TRBD1 (6 bases). CDR3 length: 13 residues. Germline V CDR1 and CDR2: SGHAT, FQNNGV. The V end lost 5 bases, the J end lost 4 bases, and 11 bases lay between the germline ends. Written as DNA, the CDR3 is TGTGCCAGCAGCCTTGGGACAACCTATGGCTACACCTTC. This codes for CASSLGTTYGYTF.

Turning to this clone: The identical CDR3 is also encoded by other nucleotide sequences in the sample. The chain uses TRBV5-1 and TRBJ2-7; 8 nucleotides match TRBD2. The CDR3 consists of 15 residues. Trimming took 0 bases from V and 3 from J; bases not matched to a gene: 5. Germline CDR1 and CDR2: SGHRS and YFSETQ. Written as DNA, the CDR3 is TGCGCCAGCAGCTTGGGGGGGACTAGTAACTACGAGCAGTACTTC. It yields the protein CASSLGGTSNYEQYF.

The chain recombines TRBV29-1 with TRBJ2-5; 9 nucleotides match TRBD1. The CDR3 has 14 residues. Trimming cost V 2 bases and J 4 bases; bases outside gene matches: 5. The germline gives CDR1 SQVTM, CDR2 ANQGSEA. CDR3 amino acids: CSVEQQGAIETQYF. As DNA, the CDR3 is TGCAGCGTTGAACAACAGGGGGCGATAGAGACCCAGTACTTC.

V and J are TRBV4-3 and TRBJ1-4; 8 bases match TRBD1. The germline gives CDR1 LGHNA, CDR2 YSLEER. The J segment lost 0 bases and the V segment lost 3 bases, leaving 9 bases of the junction unmatched. The CDR3 covers 18 residues. CDR3 DNA: TGCGCCAGCAGCCAGACGGACAGGGCCTCTGCAACTAATGAAAAACTGTTTTTT. It translates to CASSQTDRASATNEKLFF.